This is a list of T cell receptor beta chains from one sample in a study of blood T cell repertoires in COVID-19. The repertoire was sequenced with immunoSEQ multiplex PCR; TCRdb's copy has only in-frame clones and lacks some. The sample consists of 650,000 to 800,000 clones, 90% of them appearing once. The sequencing sample was made of peripheral blood. Receptors were obtained from a woman under 30 with acute or convalescent COVID-19. Both conserved end residues are part of each CDR3. A D gene is named only where the DNA matches it firmly. Clone sizes are given selectively: once, few, many, or a class where the clone is expanded.

j_call d_call v_call clone_size cdr3_length cdr3_aa cdr3_nt
TRBJ1-2 . TRBV2 . 12 CASSTQSYGYTF TGTGCCAGCAGCACACAGTCCTATGGCTACACCTTC
TRBJ2-7 TRBD1 TRBV30 . 13 CAWSVGQNYEQYF TGTGCCTGGAGTGTGGGACAGAACTACGAGCAGTACTTC
TRBJ1-4 TRBD1 TRBV19 . 16 CASSPPVQGNAEKLFF TGTGCCAGTAGTCCCCCCGTACAGGGGAATGCTGAAAAACTGTTTTTT
TRBJ1-2 . TRBV5-1 few 12 CASSQSVYGYTF TGCGCCAGCAGCCAATCAGTGTATGGCTACACCTTC
TRBJ1-2 . TRBV11-2 . 13 CASSPFGRDGYTF TGTGCCAGCAGCCCCTTTGGCAGGGATGGCTACACCTTC
TRBJ1-2 TRBD1 TRBV6-5 . 12 CASSQGTGAHTF TGTGCCAGCAGCCAAGGGACAGGGGCCCACACCTTC
TRBJ1-1 . TRBV24-1 few 12 CATRQGNTEAFF TGTGCCACAAGGCAGGGGAACACTGAAGCTTTCTTT
TRBJ1-3 TRBD1 TRBV18 . 17 CASSPPDRIFSGNTIYF TGTGCCAGCTCACCCCCGGACAGGATATTCTCTGGAAACACCATATATTTT
TRBJ2-3 . TRBV10-1 . 15 CASKNFGGAADTQYF TGCGCCAGCAAAAACTTCGGAGGGGCTGCAGATACGCAGTATTTT
TRBJ2-2 TRBD1 TRBV5-5 once 16 CASSLTPGQGTGELFF TGTGCCAGCAGCTTAACCCCGGGACAGGGGACCGGGGAGCTGTTTTTT
TRBJ1-1 . TRBV3-1/TRBV3-2 . 13 CASSQLTGSEAFF TGTGCCAGCAGCCAACTGACAGGTTCTGAAGCTTTCTTT
TRBJ1-2 TRBD1 TRBV7-9 . 14 CASSLDRGNYGYTF TGTGCCAGCAGCCTAGACAGGGGGAACTATGGCTACACCTTC
TRBJ1-1 TRBD1 TRBV27 . 15 CASTPSTGGRTEAFF TGTGCCAGCACTCCATCGACAGGGGGTCGCACTGAAGCTTTCTTT
TRBJ1-2 . TRBV29-1 few 13 CSVEVSLNYGYTF TGCAGCGTTGAAGTTTCGCTAAACTATGGCTACACCTTC
TRBJ1-6 . TRBV6-2/TRBV6-3 few 15 CASSYLGARNSPLHF TGTGCCAGCAGTTACCTGGGGGCGCGTAATTCACCCCTCCACTTT